The 17 T cell receptor beta chains below all came from one sample that was sequenced in a study of CD8+ T cells in alopecia areata. RNA, once extracted, was reverse transcribed into cDNA for use as the sequencing template. Method: immunoSEQ multiplex PCR; TCRdb's copy keeps in-frame clones and lacks some. This table has roughly 150,000 clones, less than 65% appearing once. Source material: CD8+ T cells sorted from blood. The origin of the receptors is a human donor in good health.

CDR3 in amino acids: CASTRNWNTEAFF. The CDR3 DNA is TGTGCCAGTACAAGAAACTGGAACACTGAAGCTTTCTTT. This sequence joins TRBV19 and TRBJ1-1; D is unclear. Germline V gene sequence: CDR1 LNHDA, CDR2 SQIVND (reference sequence). Trimming removed 7 bases at V and 1 base at J, with 10 bases between. This CDR3 is built from 13 residues.

This clone came up a few times. The chain couples TRBV5-1 to TRBJ2-2; possibly TRBD1 or TRBD2 for D (5 bases each). The ends were cut back, 5 bases at V and 6 bases at J, with 20 bases in the middle. Germline V gives CDR1 SGHRS, CDR2 YFSETQ. This CDR3 contains 16 residues. CDR3 protein: CASSSYRGEFPGELFF. CDR3 nucleotides: TGCGCCAGCAGTTCATATAGAGGGGAATTCCCCGGGGAGCTGTTTTTT. The variable domain in full, with the rest retrieved from reference TRBV5-1 and TRBJ2-2, is KAGVTQTPRYLIKTRGQQVTLSCSPISGHRSVSWYQQTPGQGLQFLFEYFSETQRNKGNFPGRFSGRQFSNSRSEMNVSTLELGDSALYLCASSSYRGEFPGELFFGEGSRLTVL.

The V gene is TRBV29-1, the J gene TRBJ2-2; tentative D call: TRBD1 (5 bases). This CDR3 has 13 amino acids. V lost 6 bases, J lost 0 bases, and 8 bases lay in between. Per germline, CDR1 SQVTM and CDR2 ANQGSEA. In nucleotides, the CDR3 is TGCAGCGTGGGGCAGACGAACACCGGGGAGCTGTTTTTT. Translating it yields CSVGQTNTGELFF.

The J gene is TRBJ2-1, the V gene TRBV27; D is perhaps TRBD2 (6 bases). Germline V CDR1 and CDR2: MNHEY, SMNVEV (reference sequence). The CDR3 is made up of 14 amino acids. Trimming took 6 bases from V and 7 from J, leaving 16 bases between them. DNA for the CDR3: TGTGCCAGCAGCCGGGCCGGGAGTGTAAATGAGCAGTTCTTC. Translating it yields CASSRAGSVNEQFF.

J is TRBJ2-3 and V is TRBV15, with D possibly matching TRBD2 (6 bases). V lost 3 bases and J 2 bases, leaving 12 bases between the germline ends. The length of the CDR3 is 15 residues. Germline values: CDR1 LNHNV, CDR2 YYDKDF (reference sequence). DNA for the CDR3: TGTGCCACCAGCAGGGCTAGCGAAGCCACAGATACGCAGTATTTT. It translates to CATSRASEATDTQYF.

The chain is built from TRBV7-9 and TRBJ2-7, with D perhaps matching TRBD2 (6 bases). This CDR3 is built from 12 residues. Germline-derived CDR1 and CDR2 are SEHNR and FQNEAQ (reference sequence). Trimming cost V 6 bases and J 5 bases, with 11 bases left between them. This CDR3 is CASRRGDHEQYF. The CDR3 DNA reads TGTGCCAGCAGACGCGGGGATCACGAGCAGTACTTC.

The rearrangement uses TRBV19 and TRBJ2-7; tentative D call: TRBD2 (6 bases). The CDR3 spans 13 residues. CDR1 and CDR2 from the germline V gene are LNHDA and SQIVND (reference sequence). V was clipped by 5 bases and J by 4 bases, with 12 bases between them. CDR3 loop: CASSPDGGYEQYF. CDR3 nucleotides: TGTGCCAGTAGTCCGGACGGAGGGTACGAGCAGTACTTC.

The rearrangement uses TRBV13 and TRBJ2-2; possibly TRBD2 for D (6 bases). Between the trimmed V and J ends, which lost 4 bases and 7 bases, there was a span of 22 bases. The germline gives CDR1 PRHDT, CDR2 FYEKMQ (reference sequence). This CDR3 spans 17 amino acids. The CDR3 region has the DNA TGTGCCAGCAGCTCCGGCGGAGGGACCCCCCACCTCGGGGAGCTGTTTTTT. This encodes CASSSGGGTPHLGELFF.

The V call is TRBV6-5, the J call TRBJ1-1; 9 bases line up with TRBD1. Germline CDR1 and CDR2: MNHEY and SVGAGI. With 7 bases clipped from V and 7 bases from J, the junction kept 4 bases outside the gene matches. The CDR3 sequence is 12 residues long. DNA for the CDR3: TGTGCCAGCATCGGACAGGGGTTTGAAGCTTTCTTT. This sequence encodes CASIGQGFEAFF.

The chain joins TRBV15 to TRBJ2-7; the D gene is possibly TRBD1 (5 bases). Germline V gives CDR1 LNHNV, CDR2 YYDKDF (reference sequence). V was clipped by 1 base and J by 7 bases, with 17 bases between them. The length of the CDR3 is 15 residues. CDR3 sequence reads: CATSRVQRQSSEQYF. The CDR3 nucleotides read TGTGCCACCAGCAGAGTTCAGCGACAGTCTAGTGAGCAGTACTTC.

Written as DNA, the CDR3 is TGTGCCAGCAGTCCGCTACAGGGGAACGACGGGGAGCTGTTTTTT. Its translation is CASSPLQGNDGELFF. The chain combines TRBV27 with TRBJ2-2; 7 nucleotides line up with TRBD1. CDR1 and CDR2 (germline): MNHEY, SMNVEV (reference sequence). V was pared by 5 bases and J by 7 bases, with 10 bases of the junction left unmatched. The CDR3 runs 15 residues.

Here the CDR3 DNA reads TGTGCCAGCAGTGAATTCGGCAGCTCTAGCACAGATACGCAGTATTTT. Protein sequence: CASSEFGSSSTDTQYF. The V and J genes are TRBV25-1 and TRBJ2-3; D is ambiguous. The CDR3 length is 16 residues. Germline V gives CDR1 MGHDK, CDR2 SYGVNS. V was clipped by 1 base and J by 0 bases, with 11 bases between them. The full variable domain, completed using reference TRBV25-1 and TRBJ2-3, is EADIYQTPRYLVIGTGKKITLECSQTMGHDKMYWYQQDPGMELHLIHYSYGVNSTEKGDLSSESTVSRIRTEHFPLTLESARPSHTSQYLCASSEFGSSSTDTQYFGPGTRLTVL.

V and J are TRBV29-1 and TRBJ2-1, with D perhaps given as TRBD1 or TRBD2 (5 bases each). V was pared by 7 bases and J by 7 bases, with 14 bases between. Germline lookup yields CDR1 SQVTM and CDR2 ANQGSEA. The CDR3 totals 12 residues. The CDR3 DNA reads as TGCAGCGGTGAGGGGAACCCGAATGAGCAGTTCTTC. The encoded protein is CSGEGNPNEQFF.

The chain recombines TRBV14 with TRBJ2-7, with 9 bases lining up with TRBD2. The ends lost 0 bases at V and 2 bases at J; junction bases unmatched: 14. CDR3 size: 19 residues. The V gene's germline CDR1 is SGHDN and CDR2 FVKESK. This CDR3 is CASSQDSPSGIKRTYEQYF. The CDR3 DNA reads TGTGCCAGCAGCCAAGATAGCCCTAGCGGGATAAAAAGAACCTACGAGCAGTACTTC. Using reference TRBV14 and TRBJ2-7 for the parts outside the CDR3, the full variable domain is EAGVTQFPSHSVIEKGQTVTLRCDPISGHDNLYWYRRVMGKEIKFLLHFVKESKQDESGMPNNRFLAERTGGTYSTLKVQPAELEDSGVYFCASSQDSPSGIKRTYEQYFGPGTRLTVT.

The chain combines TRBV5-4 with TRBJ2-2, with D uncertain. The CDR3 contains 12 residues. Germline CDR1 reads SGHNT; CDR2 reads YYREEE (reference sequence). The germline V and J ends were trimmed by 6 bases and 8 bases, with 11 bases remaining between them. The CDR3 DNA sequence: TGTGCCAGCACCCGTAACGCAGGGGAGCTGTTTTTT. This gives the protein CASTRNAGELFF.

On this clone: Relative to the germline gene, one junction end is altered; a read error may explain this. This chain joins TRBV7-7 and TRBJ2-2; no reliable D call. This CDR3 region has 13 residues. Germline CDR1 is SSHAT and CDR2 is FNYEAQ (reference sequence). CDR3 region: CASSPEVGGELFF. The CDR3 bases are TGTGCTAGCAGCCCCGAGGTGGGCGGGGAGCTGTTTTTT.

This clone was counted only a few times. This chain uses TRBV9 with TRBJ2-7; 9 positions match TRBD2. This CDR3 is built from 15 residues. Germline V gives CDR1 SGDLS, CDR2 YYNGEE. V was pared by 4 bases and J by 5 bases, with 10 bases of the junction left unmatched. The CDR3 spells CASSPRAGGPHEQYF. CDR3 in DNA: TGTGCCAGCAGCCCACGAGCGGGAGGCCCCCACGAGCAGTACTTC.